A single sample gave rise to the 5 T cell receptor beta chains below, sequenced in a study of T cell responses to AZD1222 COVID-19 vaccine. Clones were sequenced by immunoSEQ multiplex PCR, and TCRdb holds only the in-frame ones, with some missing. The sample has around 94,000 clones, roughly nine tenths seen once. The source material was peripheral blood, sampled on day 0 of AZD1222 vaccination. These TCRs come from an adult in good health.

This chain uses TRBV11-2 with TRBJ2-3, with 9 bases fitting TRBD1. V dropped 4 bases and J dropped 2; count of bases not matched to a gene: 4. This CDR3 region has 15 residues. The germline V gene encodes CDR1 SGHAT and CDR2 FQNNGV. CDR3: CASSSGTGITDTQYF. DNA of the CDR3: TGTGCCAGCAGCTCCGGGACAGGGATCACAGATACGCAGTATTTT.

The V call is TRBV6-2 or TRBV6-3, the J call TRBJ1-2, with D unresolved. V shed 0 bases and J shed 5 bases, with 4 bases lying between them. Germline values: CDR1 MNHEY, CDR2 SVGEGT. There are 12 residues in the CDR3. CDR3 in amino acids: CASSYSIYGYTF. In DNA, the CDR3 is TGTGCCAGCAGTTACTCTATATATGGCTACACCTTC.

The chain couples TRBV5-1 to TRBJ2-5; no reliable D call. Trimming left V 2 bases short and J 2 bases short, with 13 bases between. CDR1 and CDR2 (germline): SGHRS, YFSETQ. The CDR3 has 15 residues. CDR3 nucleotide sequence: TGCGCCAGCAGCTTAACAGCCAGGCCTCAAGAGACCCAGTACTTC. This sequence encodes CASSLTARPQETQYF.

The rearrangement joins TRBV5-6 to TRBJ1-6; 8 nucleotides agree with TRBD1. Germline V CDR1 and CDR2: SGHDT, YYEEEE. V trimming: 3 bases; J trimming: 3 bases; junction bases outside the gene matches: 2. This CDR3 contains 15 residues. The CDR3 protein is CASSSQGDYNSPLHF. The CDR3 region has the DNA TGTGCCAGCAGCTCACAGGGGGACTATAATTCACCCCTCCACTTT.

This chain joins TRBV5-1 and TRBJ2-6; 7 positions match TRBD1. The CDR3 loop spans 16 amino acids. The J segment lost 2 bases and the V segment lost 4 bases, leaving 6 bases of the junction unmatched. The germline V gene has CDR1 SGHRS and CDR2 YFSETQ. For the CDR3, the DNA is TGCGCCAGCAGCAGAAGCGACAGGGCTGGGGCCAACGTCCTGACTTTC. This encodes CASSRSDRAGANVLTF.